The clone carrying this T cell receptor (beta chain) was counted a single time. The antigen is unknown. A single heparinised blood sample, averaging about 120 mL, was obtained per donor. Without exception, sorted populations had purity beyond 95%. This sample was included in a study of beta chain features in type 1 diabetes. Study outcomes and limitations: There was no resolution here of whether HLA type influences TCRB rearrangement. The study found moderately but significantly shorter TCRB CDR3s in all four CD4+ subsets of Type 1 diabetes patients.

Reverse transcribing all isolated RNA meant expressed TCRB transcripts were sequenced. Clones were sequenced by immunoSEQ multiplex PCR, and TCRdb holds only the in-frame ones, with some missing. The data show about 120,000 clones, roughly 17% seen once. V was shortened by 1 base and J by 0 bases, with 7 bases between the two germline ends. There are 15 residues in the CDR3. The V gene's germline CDR1 is SGHVS and CDR2 FQNEAQ. The sequence was obtained from a man younger than 35 with type 1 diabetes. The V and J genes are TRBV7-8 and TRBJ2-1, with a tentative D call TRBD2 (5 bases). The sample taken for sequencing was central memory CD4+ T cells from blood. CDR3 loop: CASSLVAGSYNEQFF. CDR3 DNA sequence: TGTGCCAGCAGCTTAGTTGCGGGCTCCTACAATGAGCAGTTCTTC. Variable domain in full (rest from reference TRBV7-8 and TRBJ2-1): GAGVSQSPRYKVAKRGQDVALRCDPISGHVSLFWYQQALGQGPEFLTYFQNEAQLDKSGLPSDRFFAERPEGSVSTLKIQRTQQEDSAVYLCASSLVAGSYNEQFFGPGTRLTVL.